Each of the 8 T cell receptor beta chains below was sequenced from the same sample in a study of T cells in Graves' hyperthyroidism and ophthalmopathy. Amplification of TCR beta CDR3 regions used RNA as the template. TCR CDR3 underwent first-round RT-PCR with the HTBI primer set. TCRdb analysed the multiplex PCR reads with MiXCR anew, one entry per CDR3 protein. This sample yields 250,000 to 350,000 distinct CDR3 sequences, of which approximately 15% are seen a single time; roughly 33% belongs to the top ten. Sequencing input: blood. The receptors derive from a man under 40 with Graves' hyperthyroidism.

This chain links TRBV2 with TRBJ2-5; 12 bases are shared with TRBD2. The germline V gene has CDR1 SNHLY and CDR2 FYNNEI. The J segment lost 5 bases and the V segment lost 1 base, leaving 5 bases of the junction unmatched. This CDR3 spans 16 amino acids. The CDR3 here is CASSEGTSGDRETQYF. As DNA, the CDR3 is TGTGCCAGCAGTGAAGGGACTAGCGGGGATCGTGAGACCCAGTACTTC.

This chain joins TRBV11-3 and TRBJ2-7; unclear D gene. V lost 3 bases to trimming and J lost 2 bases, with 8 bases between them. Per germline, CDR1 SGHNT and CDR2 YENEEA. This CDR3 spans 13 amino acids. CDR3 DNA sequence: TGTGCCAGCAGCTTCGAGGAGACCTACGAGCAGTACTTC. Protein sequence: CASSFEETYEQYF.

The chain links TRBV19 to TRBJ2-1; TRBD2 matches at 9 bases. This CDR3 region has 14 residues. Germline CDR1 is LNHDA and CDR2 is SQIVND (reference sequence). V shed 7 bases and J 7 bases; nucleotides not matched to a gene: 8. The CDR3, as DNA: TGTGCCAGTAATGGCGGGAGGGCCGGGAATGAGCAGTTCTTC. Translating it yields CASNGGRAGNEQFF.

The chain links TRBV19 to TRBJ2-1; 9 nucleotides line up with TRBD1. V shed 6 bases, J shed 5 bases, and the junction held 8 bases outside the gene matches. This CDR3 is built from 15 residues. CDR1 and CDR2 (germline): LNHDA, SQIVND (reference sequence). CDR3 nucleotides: TGTGCCAGTAGACGGGACAGGGCAACCGACAATGAGCAGTTCTTC. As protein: CASRRDRATDNEQFF. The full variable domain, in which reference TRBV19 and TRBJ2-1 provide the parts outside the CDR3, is DGGITQSPKYLFRKEGQNVTLSCEQNLNHDAMYWYRQDPGQGLRLIYYSQIVNDFQKGDIAEGYSVSREKKESFPLTVTSAQKNPTAFYLCASRRDRATDNEQFFGPGTRLTVL.

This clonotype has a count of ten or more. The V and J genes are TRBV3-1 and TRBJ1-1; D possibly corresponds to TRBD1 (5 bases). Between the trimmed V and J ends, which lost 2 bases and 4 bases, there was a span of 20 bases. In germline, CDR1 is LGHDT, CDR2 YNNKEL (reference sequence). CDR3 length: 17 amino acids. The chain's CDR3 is CASSQSFLSNGGTEAFF. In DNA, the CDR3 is TGTGCCAGCAGCCAAAGTTTTCTTTCGAACGGGGGCACTGAAGCTTTCTTT.

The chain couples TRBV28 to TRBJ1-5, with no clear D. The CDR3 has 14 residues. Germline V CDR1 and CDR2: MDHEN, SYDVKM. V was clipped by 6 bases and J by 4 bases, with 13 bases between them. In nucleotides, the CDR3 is TGTGCCAGCAGCCCCGGCCTGGTAAATCAGCCCCAGCATTTT. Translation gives CASSPGLVNQPQHF.

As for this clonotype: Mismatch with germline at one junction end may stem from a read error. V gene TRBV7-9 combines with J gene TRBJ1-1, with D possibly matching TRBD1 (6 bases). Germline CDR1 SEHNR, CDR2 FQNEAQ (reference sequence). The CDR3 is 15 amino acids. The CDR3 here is CAGSRAGTSIAEAFF. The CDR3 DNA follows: TGTGCCGGCAGCAGGGCCGGGACATCTATCGCTGAAGCTTTCTTT.

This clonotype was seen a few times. The CDR3 spells CASSIQFGTGEGPGYGYTF. CDR3 DNA: TGTGCCAGTAGTATACAGTTTGGGACGGGGGAAGGACCCGGCTATGGCTACACCTTC. The V call is TRBV19, the J call TRBJ1-2; D possibly corresponds to TRBD1 (5 bases). With 2 bases removed from V and 4 bases from J, the gap between germline ends came to 26 bases. The CDR3 has 19 residues. Germline assignment: CDR1 LNHDA and CDR2 SQIVND (reference sequence).